This T cell receptor beta chain was sequenced for a study of control samples from healthy donors and cancer patients. With 4 bases removed from V and 3 bases from J, the gap between germline ends came to 16 bases. The V gene's germline CDR1 is MNHEY and CDR2 SVGAGI. The CDR3 sequence is 15 residues long. Sequencing was performed with immunoSEQ multiplex PCR; in TCRdb, only in-frame clones are kept and a portion is missing. The sample lists about 86,000 clones, 85% to 90% occurring once. The genes are TRBV6-5 and TRBJ2-7; TRBD2 is a possible D gene (6 bases). The TCR sequence derives from a woman between 45 and 60 years old with colorectal cancer. Specimen: PBMCs. Here the CDR3 DNA reads TGTGCCAGCAGTTCTCAAGGGGACTCTCGCTACGAGCAGTACGTC. This sequence encodes CASSSQGDSRYEQYV.